This T cell receptor beta chain emerged from a study of shared clonotypes between healthy human individuals. Study conclusions and caveats: Specimens sampled were limited to blood, with tissue repertoires likely differing.

Roughly 200 ng DNA, tens of thousands of T cell genomes, went into each sorted-subset replicate PCR. Sequencing was performed with immunoSEQ multiplex PCR; in TCRdb, only in-frame clones are kept and a portion is missing. The table lists approximately 330,000 clones, over 70% of them singletons. CDR3 length: 13 amino acids. With 3 bases removed from V and 2 bases from J, the gap between germline ends came to 6 bases. CDR1 and CDR2 (germline): MNHNY, SVGAGI (reference sequence). In the case of this clone: Its target is not known.

Adult Caucasians living in Nashville, Tennessee made up all of the donors. This chain links TRBV6-6 with TRBJ2-3, with D possibly being TRBD2 (5 bases). This TCR was recovered from a man aged 25 to 45 in good health. The sample taken for sequencing was memory CD4+ T cells sorted from blood. Documented subset: CD45RA-negative fraction. CDR3 nucleotides: TGTGCCAGCAGTTATCGGGACACAGATACGCAGTATTTT. Its protein product is CASSYRDTDTQYF.